This T cell receptor beta chain was identified during a study of OX40 agonist ivuxolimab in advanced cancers. The overall study: Mean age approximately 59 years, range about 23 to 80; 82.7% male. Study-wide points: Expanded clones were, on average, more numerous among CD8+ T cells than CD4+.

Only in-frame clones appear in the TCRdb table, and some are missing; sequencing was by immunoSEQ multiplex PCR. The sample consists of 53,000 or so clones, about 94% of them appearing once. Worth noting for this clone: Antigen: not known.

Patients who had autoimmune disease history or got systemic immunosuppression were left out. Collection of blood occurred at baseline, at cycle 4 day 1, and at cycle 7 day 1. V was trimmed by 3 bases and J by 8 bases, leaving 16 bases between them. Germline values: CDR1 SEHNR, CDR2 FQNEAQ (reference sequence). The CDR3 is 15 residues long. V usage is TRBV7-9 and J usage is TRBJ2-2; D is ambiguous. This TCR was recovered from an adult with an advanced solid tumor such as melanoma, head and neck, liver or kidney cancer. The sequencing used CD4+ or CD8+ T cells sorted from blood, collected in a trial of the OX40 agonist ivuxolimab. The CDR3 sequence is CASSLPHPTAGELFF. CDR3 in DNA: TGTGCCAGCAGCTTGCCTCACCCGACGGCGGGGGAGCTGTTTTTT.